This entry is about one T cell receptor beta chain. Its antigen is not identified. This sample was included in a study of regulatory T cells in long-lasting Graves disease. The time point is: newly diagnosed GD, antithyroid drugs for less than 3 months. RNA from PBMCs was the source of the TCR library. With iRepertoire HTBI primers and Arm-PCR of CDR3 regions, TCR beta libraries were built. Using its own MiXCR run on the multiplex PCR reads, TCRdb lists one record per CDR3 protein. The sample yields fewer than 500,000 distinct CDR3 sequences, around 16% seen once. Broader study findings: Persistent patients had a count of shared public clonotypes (approximately 2,700) that exceeded that of new patients (almost 1,000).

Germline CDR1 is SQVTM and CDR2 is ANQGSEA. This CDR3 spans 14 amino acids. The V and J ends lost 4 bases and 0 bases respectively, with 10 bases between them. The same sample was also used in a study of T cells in Graves' hyperthyroidism and ophthalmopathy.

This sequence joins TRBV29-1 and TRBJ1-5, with no clear D. The TCR originated in a man aged 35-49 years with Graves disease. The material sequenced was peripheral blood mononuclear cells (PBMCs), taken at new diagnosis, from a patient treated with antithyroid drugs. The CDR3 DNA follows: TGCAGCGTTGTAGGCAGTTATAGCAATCAGCCCCAGCATTTT. Translated: CSVVGSYSNQPQHF. Using reference TRBV29-1 and TRBJ1-5 for the parts outside the CDR3, the full variable domain is SAVISQKPSRDICQRGTSLTIQCQVDSQVTMMFWYRQQPGQSLTLIATANQGSEATYESGFVIDKFPISRPNLTFSTLTVSNMSPEDSSIYLCSVVGSYSNQPQHFGDGTRLSIL.